These 15 T cell receptor beta chains share one sample of origin, sequenced in a study of T cell responses to AZD1222 COVID-19 vaccine. The repertoire was sequenced with immunoSEQ multiplex PCR; TCRdb's copy has only in-frame clones and lacks some. The sample yields roughly 120,000 clones, roughly 91% seen once. Specimen: peripheral blood, collected on day 0 of AZD1222 vaccination. These receptors all stem from an adult in good health.

The V call is TRBV20-1, the J call TRBJ2-2; 13 positions agree with TRBD2. The V gene's germline CDR1 is DFQATT and CDR2 SNEGSKA (reference sequence). V lost 3 bases and J lost 6; bases outside the gene matches: 1. The CDR3 has 14 residues. As DNA, the CDR3 is TGCAGTGCTAGTGGACTAGCGGGGGCCGGGGAGCTGTTTTTT. It yields the protein CSASGLAGAGELFF.

V is TRBV19 and J is TRBJ2-1, with D unresolved. Germline V gene data show CDR1 as LNHDA and CDR2 as SQIVND (reference sequence). The length of the CDR3 is 15 residues. With 2 bases removed from V and 8 bases from J, the gap between germline ends came to 16 bases. Here the CDR3 reads CASSIIVGGWDEQFF. The CDR3 DNA follows: TGTGCCAGTAGTATAATAGTCGGTGGTTGGGATGAGCAGTTCTTC.

This chain links TRBV5-6 with TRBJ2-7; unclear D gene. The germline V gene encodes CDR1 SGHDT and CDR2 YYEEEE. The CDR3 spans 13 residues. V gave up 4 bases and J gave up 5 bases, with 13 bases separating them. CDR3 in amino acids: CASSPPGVDEQYF. The CDR3 DNA follows: TGTGCCAGCAGCCCCCCCGGAGTGGACGAGCAGTACTTC.

The V call is TRBV6-5, the J call TRBJ2-7; D is undetermined. The CDR3 is made up of 14 amino acids. V was pared by 3 bases and J by 3 bases, with 12 bases between. CDR1 and CDR2 (germline): MNHEY, SVGAGI. CDR3 DNA sequence: TGTGCCAGCAGTTATTTCGACAAGAACTACGAGCAGTACTTC. Its protein product is CASSYFDKNYEQYF.

The chain joins TRBV7-8 to TRBJ1-3; D ambiguous. The V end was cut by 1 base, the J end by 4 bases, with 5 bases between. Per the germline V gene, CDR1 is SGHVS and CDR2 is FQNEAQ. This CDR3 has 13 amino acids. As DNA, the CDR3 is TGTGCCAGCAGCTTAGTCTCCGGAAACACCATATATTTT. It codes for CASSLVSGNTIYF.

V is TRBV3-1 (or the pseudogene TRBV3-2) and J is TRBJ2-7; either TRBD1 or TRBD2 may fit D (5 bases each). The CDR3 has 11 residues. Germline V gene sequence: CDR1 LGHDT, CDR2 YNNKEL (reference sequence). Trimming shortened V by 11 bases and J by 1 base, and 9 bases separated the two germline ends. CDR3 bases: TGTGCCGGGGGATATTCCTACGAGCAGTACTTC. It specifies CAGGYSYEQYF.

The chain is built from TRBV6-5 and TRBJ2-3, with TRBD1 matching 10 bases. V dropped 0 bases and J dropped 4; count of bases not matched to a gene: 4. The CDR3 sequence is 16 residues long. Looked up from germline, CDR1 is MNHEY and CDR2 is SVGAGI. CDR3 protein: CASSYSGQGGADTQYF. The CDR3, as DNA: TGTGCCAGCAGTTACTCAGGACAGGGGGGAGCAGATACGCAGTATTTT.

This chain joins TRBV30 and TRBJ1-4; D might be TRBD1 (6 bases). CDR1 and CDR2 (germline): GTSNPN, SVGIG (reference sequence). This CDR3 has 13 amino acids. With 5 bases removed from V and 8 bases from J, the gap between germline ends came to 15 bases. The CDR3 reads CAWDGTLGEKLFF. The CDR3 region has the DNA TGTGCCTGGGATGGGACATTAGGCGAAAAACTGTTTTTT.

The genes are TRBV5-1 and TRBJ2-7, with a weak D call TRBD1 (5 bases). The V gene lost 2 bases and the J gene lost 3 bases, with 12 bases spanning the gap. The length of the CDR3 is 14 residues. Germline V gene lookup returns CDR1 SGHRS and CDR2 YFSETQ. The CDR3 DNA reads TGCGCCAGCAGCTTCGGCCTGCAGGGCTACGAGCAGTACTTC. This translates into CASSFGLQGYEQYF.

The chain employs TRBV9 and TRBJ2-7; perhaps TRBD2 as D (5 bases). Germline V gene data show CDR1 as SGDLS and CDR2 as YYNGEE. The CDR3 runs to 16 residues. V lost 0 bases to trimming and J lost 3 bases, with 16 bases between them. CDR3 sequence: CASSVGGLQMNYEQYF. CDR3 DNA: TGTGCCAGCAGCGTAGGAGGACTCCAAATGAACTACGAGCAGTACTTC.

The chain employs TRBV6-5 and TRBJ2-7; D perhaps matches TRBD2 (6 bases). The CDR3 length is 15 residues. V lost 0 bases and J 4 bases, leaving 13 bases between the germline ends. Germline loops: CDR1 MNHEY, CDR2 SVGAGI. In DNA, the CDR3 is TGTGCCAGCAGTTACTCGAGCGCGGCGGGGTACGAGCAGTACTTC. Protein: CASSYSSAAGYEQYF.

In this sample, this clone turned up once. The chain couples TRBV30 to TRBJ2-3; D remains ambiguous. Germline V gene lookup returns CDR1 GTSNPN and CDR2 SVGIG (reference sequence). V lost 0 bases and J lost 5, with 9 bases in between. CDR3 length: 13 amino acids. The chain's CDR3 is CAWSVSVLDTQYF. In DNA, the CDR3 is TGTGCCTGGAGTGTAAGTGTCCTAGATACGCAGTATTTT.

The chain combines TRBV7-2 with TRBJ2-5, with D uncertain. V was clipped by 5 bases and J by 1 base, with 8 bases between them. The CDR3 spans 13 residues. Germline V lookup: CDR1 SGHTA, CDR2 FQGNSA. The DNA of the CDR3 is TGTGCCAGCAGCCCCCAAGTCCAAGAGACCCAGTACTTC. Amino acid sequence: CASSPQVQETQYF. Together with reference TRBV7-2 and TRBJ2-5, the CDR3 gives the full variable domain: GAGVSQSPSNKVTEKGKDVELRCDPISGHTALYWYRQSLGQGLEFLIYFQGNSAPDKSGLPSDRFSAERTGGSVSTLTIQRTQQEDSAVYLCASSPQVQETQYFGPGTRLLVL.

This chain uses TRBV28 with TRBJ2-5, with 9 positions matching TRBD2. The V gene end was trimmed by 6 bases and the J gene end by 3 bases; junction bases not matched to a gene: 5. The germline V gene encodes CDR1 MDHEN and CDR2 SYDVKM. The CDR3 contains 14 residues. The CDR3 spells CASSHSGGKETQYF. CDR3 DNA: TGTGCCAGCAGCCACAGCGGGGGGAAAGAGACCCAGTACTTC.

V usage is TRBV7-8 and J usage is TRBJ2-7, with 11 bases aligning to TRBD2. The CDR3 extends over 18 amino acids. Germline CDR1 and CDR2: SGHVS and FQNEAQ. V gave up 3 bases and J gave up 1 base; unmatched junction bases: 11. The CDR3 sequence: CASSFESSGRARSYEQYF. In nucleotides, the CDR3 is TGTGCCAGCAGCTTTGAGAGTAGCGGGAGGGCTCGATCCTACGAGCAGTACTTC.